Below, 30 T cell receptor beta chains from the same sample are listed, as sequenced in a study of T cell therapy after organ transplantation. TCRdb's table, derived via immunoSEQ multiplex PCR, lists solely in-frame clones and lacks some. The sample consists of 51,000 or so clones, 94% of them appearing once. Their cognate antigens are unknown. The sequences come from CD8+ T cells from blood, collected before autologous CMV-specific T cell therapy. Every receptor here comes from a human patient who had received a solid organ transplant and had CMV disease.

The chain joins TRBV4-3 to TRBJ2-1; TRBD2 matches at 8 bases. Germline V gene sequence: CDR1 LGHNA, CDR2 YSLEER. This CDR3 comprises 17 residues. The trim removed 0 bases at V and 7 bases at J, leaving 11 bases unmatched. The CDR3 loop reads CASSQDPGGGPGNEQFF. CDR3 sequence (DNA): TGCGCCAGCAGCCAAGATCCCGGCGGGGGGCCGGGGAATGAGCAGTTCTTC.

The V gene is TRBV2, the J gene TRBJ1-2, with D maybe TRBD1 (5 bases). Germline V gene data show CDR1 as SNHLY and CDR2 as FYNNEI. The CDR3 length is 13 residues. Trimming took 8 bases from V and 8 from J, leaving 18 bases between them. The CDR3 loop is CASGQGRVYGYTF. Here the CDR3 DNA reads TGTGCCAGCGGCCAGGGCCGGGTTTACGGCTACACCTTC.

The chain joins TRBV25-1 to TRBJ1-1; possibly TRBD1 for D (5 bases). Trimming cost V 6 bases and J 1 base, with 12 bases left between them. CDR1 is MGHDK, CDR2 SYGVNS, per germline. The CDR3 is 14 amino acids. The CDR3, as DNA: TGTGCCAGCAGGCAGGGTACACCGAACACTGAAGCTTTCTTT. As protein: CASRQGTPNTEAFF. Supplemented by reference TRBV25-1 and TRBJ1-1, the full variable domain reads EADIYQTPRYLVIGTGKKITLECSQTMGHDKMYWYQQDPGMELHLIHYSYGVNSTEKGDLSSESTVSRIRTEHFPLTLESARPSHTSQYLCASRQGTPNTEAFFGQGTRLTVV.

The V gene is TRBV2, the J gene TRBJ2-7; D is unclear. Per germline, CDR1 SNHLY and CDR2 FYNNEI. The CDR3 runs 14 residues. Trimming took 0 bases from V and 6 from J, leaving 12 bases between them. CDR3 region: CASSEAGWLGEQYF. In DNA, the CDR3 is TGTGCCAGCAGTGAAGCGGGATGGTTAGGCGAGCAGTACTTC.

This rearrangement joins TRBV6-4 to TRBJ1-1, with D unresolved. The CDR3 is made up of 13 amino acids. Deletions cut 3 bases from V and 1 base from J, with 6 bases between. The germline gives CDR1 MRHNA, CDR2 SNTAGT. The CDR3 sequence is CASSDRKNTEAFF. CDR3 DNA sequence: TGTGCCAGCAGTGATAGGAAGAACACTGAAGCTTTCTTT.

The chain uses TRBV7-2 and TRBJ2-1; TRBD2 aligns across 7 bases. In germline, CDR1 is SGHTA, CDR2 FQGNSA. The CDR3 runs to 16 residues. V gave up 6 bases and J gave up 3 bases; unmatched junction bases: 11. CDR3 sequence: CASRDPKRGDYNEQFF. The CDR3, as DNA: TGTGCCAGCAGAGATCCCAAGCGGGGAGACTACAATGAGCAGTTCTTC. Based on the CDR3 plus reference TRBV7-2 and TRBJ2-1, the full variable domain is GAGVSQSPSNKVTEKGKDVELRCDPISGHTALYWYRQSLGQGLEFLIYFQGNSAPDKSGLPSDRFSAERTGGSVSTLTIQRTQQEDSAVYLCASRDPKRGDYNEQFFGPGTRLTVL.

The chain combines TRBV19 with TRBJ2-7, with a weak D call TRBD1 (6 bases). CDR1 and CDR2 (germline): LNHDA, SQIVND (reference sequence). CDR3 length equals 14 residues. V was trimmed by 4 bases and J by 7 bases, leaving 17 bases between them. The CDR3 sequence: CASSTGPGHYEQYF. The CDR3 DNA sequence: TGTGCCAGTAGTACCGGCCCGGGACATTATGAGCAGTACTTC.

V usage is TRBV4-1 and J usage is TRBJ1-4; the D is unclear. The V gene's germline CDR1 is MGHRA and CDR2 YSYEKL. The CDR3 is 14 residues long. V was cut by 1 base and J by 8 bases, with 11 bases left in between. CDR3 bases: TGCGCCAGCAGCCAAGGAGGGCGGAAAGAAAAACTGTTTTTT. Encoded protein: CASSQGGRKEKLFF.

CDR3 in amino acids: CASSLKLAGLSLDGSLTSYNEQFF. The CDR3 DNA is TGTGCCAGCAGCTTAAAGTTGGCCGGGCTTAGTTTGGACGGGAGCCTGACCTCCTACAATGAGCAGTTCTTC. The rearrangement links TRBV7-3 to TRBJ2-1, with D maybe TRBD2 (6 bases). Trimming shortened V by 1 base and J by 0 bases, and 34 bases separated the two germline ends. The CDR3 runs 24 residues. Germline V CDR1 and CDR2: SGHTA, FQGTGA. The full variable domain, with the rest looked up from reference TRBV7-3 and TRBJ2-1, is GAGVSQTPSNKVTEKGKYVELRCDPISGHTALYWYRQSLGQGPEFLIYFQGTGAADDSGLPNDRFFAVRPEGSVSTLKIQRTERGDSAVYLCASSLKLAGLSLDGSLTSYNEQFFGPGTRLTVL.

The gene calls are TRBV6-4 and TRBJ2-1, with 9 bases aligning to TRBD2. Germline lookup yields CDR1 MRHNA and CDR2 SNTAGT. Unmatched junction bases numbered 11, after V lost 3 bases and J lost 8 bases. The CDR3 is made up of 16 amino acids. This chain's CDR3 is CASSESRGGYEDEQFF. CDR3 DNA: TGTGCCAGCAGTGAATCGCGGGGGGGATATGAGGATGAGCAGTTCTTC.

V gene TRBV18 combines with J gene TRBJ2-4; no clear D gene. Trimming left V 7 bases short and J 5 bases short, with 30 bases between. CDR1 and CDR2 (germline): KGHSH, LQKENI. The CDR3 loop spans 19 amino acids. CDR3 sequence (DNA): TGTGCCAGCTTCACAAGTAGTTCGATTGTCCCAGGTGGGGAAAACATTCAGTACTTC. Its protein is CASFTSSSIVPGGENIQYF.

This chain connects TRBV11-2 to TRBJ1-1; D gene unclear. Germline V gene lookup returns CDR1 SGHAT and CDR2 FQNNGV. This CDR3 region has 11 residues. V lost 6 bases to trimming and J lost 3 bases, with 5 bases between them. CDR3 residues: CASRPYTEAFF. As DNA, the CDR3 is TGTGCCAGCAGACCCTACACTGAAGCTTTCTTT. Full variable domain (rest looked up from reference TRBV11-2 and TRBJ1-1): EAGVAQSPRYKIIEKRQSVAFWCNPISGHATLYWYQQILGQGPKLLIQFQNNGVVDDSQLPKDRFSAERLKGVDSTLKIQPAKLEDSAVYLCASRPYTEAFFGQGTRLTVV.

The genes are TRBV29-1 and TRBJ2-3, with 7 positions matching TRBD1. The V segment lost 1 base and the J segment 0 bases; nucleotides outside the gene matches: 4. The germline CDR1 and CDR2 sequences are SQVTM and ANQGSEA. CDR3 length: 15 amino acids. In DNA, the CDR3 is TGCAGCGTTGAAGTCTGGGACAGTAGCACAGATACGCAGTATTTT. Translated, it gives CSVEVWDSSTDTQYF.

The genes are TRBV7-9 and TRBJ2-2, with D possibly matching TRBD1 (5 bases). The germline gives CDR1 SEHNR, CDR2 FQNEAQ (reference sequence). Trimming took off 4 bases at V and 6 bases at J, with 6 bases between the two ends. This CDR3 region has 12 residues. The CDR3 protein is CASSWGSGELFF. The CDR3 nucleotides are TGTGCCAGCAGCTGGGGCTCCGGGGAGCTGTTTTTT. Full variable domain (remainder filled in from reference TRBV7-9 and TRBJ2-2): DTGVSQNPRHKITKRGQNVTFRCDPISEHNRLYWYRQTLGQGPEFLTYFQNEAQLEKSRLLSDRFSAERPKGSFSTLEIQRTEQGDSAMYLCASSWGSGELFFGEGSRLTVL.

V gene TRBV5-5 combines with J gene TRBJ2-1; 10 bases are shared with TRBD1. The V gene's germline CDR1 is SGHKS and CDR2 YYEKEE (reference sequence). The CDR3 has 16 amino acids. V gave up 3 bases and J gave up 3 bases; unmatched junction bases: 6. The CDR3 DNA is TGTGCCAGCAGCTCTTACCGGGACAGGGGCTACAATGAGCAGTTCTTC. Amino acid sequence: CASSSYRDRGYNEQFF.

With regard to this clone: Other DNA sequences in this specimen translate into the identical CDR3. V gene TRBV11-2 combines with J gene TRBJ1-2, with 8 positions matching TRBD1. This CDR3 has 14 residues. Germline CDR1 and CDR2: SGHAT and FQNNGV. V lost 3 bases to trimming and J lost 3 bases; unmatched junction nucleotides: 3. This chain's CDR3 is CASSFPGGDYGYTF. The CDR3 DNA reads TGTGCCAGCAGCTTCCCAGGGGGCGACTATGGCTACACCTTC.

This sequence joins TRBV2 and TRBJ1-2; TRBD1 agrees at 8 bases. Germline CDR1 is SNHLY and CDR2 is FYNNEI. The V gene end was trimmed by 1 base and the J gene end by 5 bases; junction bases not matched to a gene: 9. CDR3 length: 16 amino acids. CDR3 region: CASSEGQGTRPYGYTF. The CDR3 DNA sequence: TGTGCCAGCAGTGAAGGACAGGGGACAAGACCTTATGGCTACACCTTC. Complete variable domain (other parts from reference TRBV2 and TRBJ1-2): EPEVTQTPSHQVTQMGQEVILRCVPISNHLYFYWYRQILGQKVEFLVSFYNNEISEKSEIFDDQFSVERPDGSNFTLKIRSTKLEDSAMYFCASSEGQGTRPYGYTFGSGTRLTVV.

The chain employs TRBV5-6 and TRBJ2-7, with D possibly TRBD2 on 5 matching bases. CDR3 length: 15 residues. Germline loops: CDR1 SGHDT, CDR2 YYEEEE. The germline V and J ends were trimmed by 1 base and 2 bases, with 13 bases remaining between them. This CDR3 reads CASSLLRVSPYEQYF. In DNA, the CDR3 is TGTGCCAGCAGCTTGTTGCGGGTTTCCCCCTACGAGCAGTACTTC.

This clone was observed a single time. The chain has TRBV4-3 and TRBJ2-2; tentatively, D is TRBD2 (5 bases). V lost 0 bases, J lost 0 bases, and 8 bases lay in between. Germline V CDR1 and CDR2: LGHNA, YSLEER. The CDR3 length is 16 residues. CDR3 in DNA: TGCGCCAGCAGCCAAGATTCGGAGGCGAACACCGGGGAGCTGTTTTTT. It encodes CASSQDSEANTGELFF.

The V gene is TRBV6-6, the J gene TRBJ2-1; TRBD1 or TRBD2 may be the D gene (6 bases each). Germline V lookup: CDR1 MNHNY, CDR2 SVGAGI (reference sequence). V gave up 5 bases and J gave up 10 bases, with 21 bases separating them. The CDR3 is 15 residues long. The DNA of the CDR3 is TGTGCCAGCAGTCCCGGGGCAGGGGAGGCATGGGAGCAGTTCTTC. Its translation is CASSPGAGEAWEQFF.

The DNA of the CDR3 is TGCGCCAGCAGCCCGACCTACAGGGACGAGCAGTACTTC. This translates into CASSPTYRDEQYF. The gene calls are TRBV4-1 and TRBJ2-7; D is perhaps TRBD1 (6 bases). V gave up 4 bases and J gave up 5 bases, with 12 bases separating them. Germline V gives CDR1 MGHRA, CDR2 YSYEKL. The CDR3 is made up of 13 amino acids.

The genes are TRBV2 and TRBJ2-2, with D possibly being TRBD2 (6 bases). Germline CDR1 reads SNHLY; CDR2 reads FYNNEI. CDR3 length: 16 amino acids. V shed 6 bases and J shed 1 base, with 15 bases lying between them. The CDR3 sequence: CASRVRGRGNTGELFF. The DNA of the CDR3 is TGTGCCAGCAGGGTTAGAGGGCGGGGGAACACCGGGGAGCTGTTTTTT.

The chain is built from TRBV15 and TRBJ2-5; D is ambiguous. In germline, CDR1 is LNHNV, CDR2 YYDKDF (reference sequence). The V gene lost 0 bases and the J gene lost 0 bases, with 8 bases spanning the gap. The CDR3 has 15 amino acids. The CDR3 nucleotides are TGTGCCACCAGCAGAGAGTCCACTAACCAAGAGACCCAGTACTTC. Protein sequence: CATSRESTNQETQYF.

The chain uses TRBV4-1 and TRBJ2-7, with D possibly matching TRBD1 (8 bases). Germline V gene sequence: CDR1 MGHRA, CDR2 YSYEKL. The CDR3 is 16 residues long. Trimming removed 0 bases from V and 3 bases from J, with 15 bases in between. CDR3 nucleotide sequence: TGCGCCAGCAGCCAAGATCATAACAGGGGGGGCTACGAGCAGTACTTC. Encoded protein: CASSQDHNRGGYEQYF.

V and J are TRBV30 and TRBJ2-7; D uncertain. From germline, CDR1 is GTSNPN and CDR2 SVGIG (reference sequence). The V end lost 0 bases, the J end lost 1 base, and 7 bases lay between the germline ends. The CDR3 has 13 residues. The CDR3: CAWSVISSYEQYF. In DNA, the CDR3 is TGTGCCTGGAGTGTAATATCATCCTACGAGCAGTACTTC.

V and J are TRBV4-1 and TRBJ2-1, with D possibly being TRBD1 or TRBD2 (5 bases each). Trimming left V 2 bases short and J 9 bases short, with 14 bases between. This CDR3 contains 14 residues. The germline gives CDR1 MGHRA, CDR2 YSYEKL. This CDR3 is CASSQRGRGSEQFF. CDR3 coding DNA: TGCGCCAGCAGCCAACGGGGCCGAGGAAGTGAGCAGTTCTTC.

This sequence joins TRBV13 and TRBJ1-1, with D unresolved. V lost 1 base and J 1 base, leaving 10 bases between the germline ends. The V gene's germline CDR1 is PRHDT and CDR2 FYEKMQ (reference sequence). CDR3 size: 15 residues. The CDR3 DNA sequence: TGTGCCAGCAGCTTAGCTGCTTGGGGGAACACTGAAGCTTTCTTT. As protein: CASSLAAWGNTEAFF.

The chain joins TRBV6-1 to TRBJ1-5, with D possibly TRBD1 on 6 matching bases. The CDR3 is made up of 15 amino acids. The V gene lost 0 bases and the J gene lost 4 bases, with 10 bases spanning the gap. Germline V gene data show CDR1 as MNHNS and CDR2 as SASEGT. The CDR3 DNA is TGTGCCAGCAGTGAAGCAATAGGGGGAAATCAGCCCCAGCATTTT. Translated, it gives CASSEAIGGNQPQHF.

This rearrangement joins TRBV5-1 to TRBJ2-3; 7 nucleotides align to TRBD1. This CDR3 comprises 18 residues. Looked up from germline, CDR1 is SGHRS and CDR2 is YFSETQ. The V segment lost 1 base and the J segment 4 bases; nucleotides outside the gene matches: 15. CDR3 DNA: TGCGCCAGCAGCTTGAAACCCGGCCGAGGGACAGTGGCAGATACGCAGTATTTT. It encodes CASSLKPGRGTVADTQYF.

The V call is TRBV6-6, the J call TRBJ1-5, with D tentatively TRBD1 (5 bases). Germline V gene data show CDR1 as MNHNY and CDR2 as SVGAGI (reference sequence). Trimming cost V 8 bases and J 0 bases, with 17 bases left between them. The CDR3 sequence is 16 residues long. CDR3 nucleotides: TGTGCCAGCGGGGCCTGGGACTCCGATAGCAATCAGCCCCAGCATTTT. It is translated as CASGAWDSDSNQPQHF.